A selection of T cell receptor beta chains follows, all from one sample in a study of beta chain features in type 1 diabetes. Profiled with immunoSEQ multiplex PCR; TCRdb holds only in-frame clones, not every one. The table lists about 320,000 clones, 13% to 15% of them singletons. The specimen was central memory CD4+ T cells from blood. The receptors stem from a man aged 25 to 45 in good health. Both conserved end residues are part of each CDR3. Fields, in order: V gene, clone size, J gene, CDR3 protein. Clone size is given for some rows only: seen once, a few or many times, or a class if the clone is expanded.

TRBV27	-	TRBJ1-1	CASKFRGMNTEAFF
TRBV10-2	many	TRBJ2-7	CASRAGPTSSYEQYF
TRBV11-2	-	TRBJ1-1	CASSLVDAGNTEAFF
TRBV2	few	TRBJ2-3	CASSEDLGPQYF
TRBV5-4	few	TRBJ1-1	CASSLGQGAQMMNTEAFF
TRBV5-1	-	TRBJ2-3	CASSLAAKSTDTQYF
TRBV4-2	few	TRBJ1-5	CASSQGTPGSNQPQHF
TRBV6-5	few	TRBJ2-4	CASFTGPLAKNIQYF
TRBV9	-	TRBJ2-5	CASSPGLVETQYF
TRBV2	-	TRBJ1-4	CASGRQGANEKLFF
TRBV11-3	-	TRBJ2-3	CASSLYGLARVDTQYF
TRBV6-5	-	TRBJ1-6	CASSYLGDPNSPLHF
TRBV9	few	TRBJ2-3	CASTRLAGSPQYF
TRBV4-3	once	TRBJ1-2	CASSQEWSQDYGYTF
TRBV19	many	TRBJ2-1	CASMAPGTSGRNEQFF
TRBV6-6	-	TRBJ1-5	CASRAPGGQGNQPQHF
TRBV11-2	-	TRBJ2-1	CASSLVRGRNEQFF
TRBV27	few	TRBJ1-1	CASSSWELDTEAFF
TRBV6-5	-	TRBJ1-4	CASSSSRRSEKLFF
TRBV7-8	-	TRBJ1-2	CASSSSLGGGNYGYTF
TRBV7-8	-	TRBJ1-3	CASSQGGENTIYF
TRBV5-1	-	TRBJ1-1	CASSDRDRGTEAFF
TRBV5-1	-	TRBJ2-1	CASSGVTGSDEQFF
TRBV6-1	few	TRBJ2-1	CASSQSLNNEQFF
TRBV27	-	TRBJ2-2	CASSSSGRAKSTGELFF
TRBV6-1	-	TRBJ2-7	CASSGIRPYEQYF
TRBV10-3	many	TRBJ2-1	CASGGMASGSHEQFF
TRBV27	few	TRBJ2-5	CASRDLAGGETQYF
TRBV4-2	-	TRBJ2-7	CASSLGSGRDEQYF
TRBV7-2	many	TRBJ2-1	CASSPRLAEGSEQFF
TRBV6-6	-	TRBJ1-5	CASSDWRAQPQHF
TRBV7-2	few	TRBJ2-1	CASSPSPSSGDNNEQFF
TRBV19	many	TRBJ2-1	CASSVGSNNEQFF
TRBV15	-	TRBJ2-2	CATSSQGSTGELFF
TRBV7-8	-	TRBJ2-5	CASSLLMQETQYF